These 29 T cell receptor beta chains originate from one sample sequenced in a study of regulatory T cells in long-lasting Graves disease. The time point was: newly diagnosed GD, antithyroid drugs for less than 3 months. The TCR library used RNA extracted from PBMCs. HTBI primers from iRepertoire and Arm-PCR of CDR3 regions yielded the TCR beta libraries. One entry per CDR3 protein results from TCRdb running MiXCR on the multiplex PCR reads. The repertoire includes about 540,000 distinct CDR3 sequences, roughly 12% of them detected once, and roughly 10% sits in the top ten. The sample also formed part of further work on T cells in Graves' hyperthyroidism and ophthalmopathy.

Sequences were derived from peripheral blood mononuclear cells (PBMCs), sampled at new diagnosis, from a patient treated with antithyroid drugs. These receptors came from a man aged 25 to 40 with Graves disease.

The table lists this clonotype with many counts. The J gene is TRBJ2-3, the V gene TRBV24-1; D remains unclear. Germline V gives CDR1 KGHDR, CDR2 SFDVKD. This CDR3 comprises 15 residues. Trimming cost V 2 bases and J 1 base, with 9 bases left between them. CDR3 loop: CATSDSLGRTDTQYF. CDR3 in DNA: TGTGCCACCAGTGATTCCCTCGGCCGCACAGATACGCAGTATTTT.

This clonotype was found many times. V is TRBV12-3 or TRBV12-4 and J is TRBJ2-7; 15 nucleotides match TRBD2. The V gene end was trimmed by 6 bases and the J gene end by 4 bases; junction bases not matched to a gene: 7. This CDR3 contains 16 residues. The CDR3: CASRATGTSGRYEQYF. For the CDR3, the DNA is TGTGCCAGCAGGGCCACCGGGACTAGCGGGAGGTACGAGCAGTACTTC.

The table lists this clonotype with many counts. This chain connects TRBV29-1 to TRBJ2-7; TRBD2 matches at 11 bases. With V trimmed by 4 bases and J by 2 bases, 7 bases remained unmatched. The CDR3 covers 15 residues. CDR1 SQVTM and CDR2 ANQGSEA come from the germline V gene. Written as DNA, the CDR3 is TGCAGCGTTGCGGCGAAGACTAGCGGGGCCTACGAGCAGTACTTC. This codes for CSVAAKTSGAYEQYF.

With respect to this clonotype: A junction end diverges from the germline sequence, so it may reflect a read error. This chain connects TRBV7-9 to TRBJ1-1, with TRBD1 matching over 8 bases. CDR3 length equals 13 residues. The V gene's germline CDR1 is SEHNR and CDR2 FQNEAQ (reference sequence). The CDR3 here is CASSLGSGGTGSF. The CDR3 DNA sequence: TGTGCCAGCAGCTTAGGGTCGGGAGGGACAGGCTCTTTT.

This clonotype was detected many times. The chain is built from TRBV12-3 or TRBV12-4 and TRBJ1-3; D is uncertain. The V end lost 6 bases, the J end lost 1 base, and 13 bases lay between the germline ends. The CDR3 runs to 15 residues. The DNA for the CDR3 is TGTGCCAGCAGGTCGCAGGTGGCGTCTGGAAACACCATATATTTT. Residues: CASRSQVASGNTIYF.

This clonotype has ten or more counts. The CDR3 reads CSARGNQPQHF. Here the CDR3 DNA reads TGCAGTGCTAGAGGCAATCAGCCCCAGCATTTT. The chain uses TRBV20-1 and TRBJ1-5; D not resolved. Germline loops: CDR1 DFQATT, CDR2 SNEGSKA (reference sequence). V lost 1 base and J lost 2, with 0 bases in between. The CDR3 contains 11 residues.

This clonotype was counted at least ten times. The chain couples TRBV2 to TRBJ2-3; TRBD1 or TRBD2 may be the D gene (5 bases each). CDR1 is SNHLY, CDR2 FYNNEI, per germline. This CDR3 has 14 residues. The V gene lost 10 bases and the J gene lost 1 base, with 15 bases spanning the gap. In nucleotides, the CDR3 is TGTGCCACCTCCAGAGGGGTAGGCACAGATACGCAGTATTTT. Amino acid sequence: CATSRGVGTDTQYF.

On this clonotype: The junction departs from germline at one end; a sequencing error may be responsible. The rearrangement joins TRBV11-1 to TRBJ2-5; TRBD2 agrees at 8 bases. Germline V CDR1 and CDR2: SGHAT, FQDESV (reference sequence). The CDR3 contains 14 residues. CDR3 region: CANSSLAVQEAQYF. Here the CDR3 DNA reads TGTGCCAACAGCTCACTAGCGGTTCAAGAGGCCCAGTACTTC.

This clonotype was counted between two and nine times. A read error is possible here, since a much larger clone lies one base away. V is TRBV2 and J is TRBJ2-3; weak D call: TRBD1 (5 bases). The J call is uncertain, as TRBJ1-5 better fits the DNA end. Germline V gene data show CDR1 as SNHLY and CDR2 as FYNNEI. The CDR3 contains 14 residues. The CDR3 nucleotides are TGTGCCAGCAGGCGGGACGGCAGCACAGATACGCAGCATTTT. The encoded protein is CASRRDGSTDTQHF.

This clonotype has ten or more counts. V is TRBV3-1 and J is TRBJ2-1; 12 bases line up with TRBD2. The CDR3 loop spans 14 amino acids. Unmatched junction bases numbered 4, after V lost 1 base and J lost 12 bases. Germline V gives CDR1 LGHDT, CDR2 YNNKEL (reference sequence). CDR3: CASSQGTSGGSQFF. The CDR3 DNA follows: TGTGCCAGCAGCCAAGGAACTAGCGGGGGGTCGCAGTTCTTC.

This clonotype was seen a handful of times. The rearrangement uses TRBV7-3 and TRBJ1-1; 7 bases fit TRBD1. CDR1 is SGHTA, CDR2 FQGTGA, per germline. Losses at the gene ends were 3 bases for V and 2 bases for J; bases not matched to a gene: 6. CDR3 size: 15 residues. As DNA, the CDR3 is TGTGCCAGCAGCTTTACGAGACAGGGTAACACTGAAGCTTTCTTT. Translating it yields CASSFTRQGNTEAFF.

This clonotype came up many times. This rearrangement joins TRBV6-2 or TRBV6-3 to TRBJ1-1; no clear D. The germline V gene encodes CDR1 MNHEY and CDR2 SVGEGT. Trimming pared 4 bases from V and 1 base from J, leaving 10 bases between. This CDR3 comprises 14 residues. CDR3 loop: CASSLSDRNTEAFF. CDR3 nucleotides: TGTGCCAGCAGTTTAAGTGATAGGAACACTGAAGCTTTCTTT.

This clonotype was observed many times. CDR3 sequence reads: CASSEPTSGSSYEQYF. Written as DNA, the CDR3 is TGTGCCAGCAGCGAACCGACTAGCGGGAGCTCCTACGAGCAGTACTTC. V gene TRBV11-2 combines with J gene TRBJ2-7; TRBD2 matches at 12 bases. CDR3 length equals 16 residues. In germline, CDR1 is SGHAT, CDR2 FQNNGV. After removal of 5 bases from V and 0 bases from J, the junction contained 5 bases not matched to a gene.

This chain connects TRBV29-1 to TRBJ2-5, with unresolved D. CDR1 is SQVTM, CDR2 ANQGSEA, per germline. Trimming cost V 4 bases and J 5 bases, with 5 bases left between them. The CDR3 spans 10 residues. The CDR3 sequence is CSVAFETQYF. DNA of the CDR3: TGCAGCGTTGCTTTTGAGACCCAGTACTTC.

This clonotype was seen at least ten times. An end of the junction differs from the germline gene, which may be a read error. This sequence joins TRBV5-1 and TRBJ1-5; the D gene is possibly TRBD1 (6 bases). Germline CDR1 is SGHRS and CDR2 is YFSETQ. The CDR3 runs 15 residues. CDR3 in amino acids: CASSLGGGSNQPQHF. CDR3 bases: TGTGCCAGCAGCTTAGGAGGGGGTAGCAATCAGCCCCAGCATTTT.

This clonotype occurred many times. This chain links TRBV27 with TRBJ2-1; D perhaps matches TRBD2 (6 bases). V lost 5 bases, J lost 7 bases, and 12 bases lay in between. CDR1 is MNHEY and CDR2 is SMNVEV in the germline V gene (reference sequence). The CDR3 loop spans 13 amino acids. CDR3: CASSRRDGNEQFF. The CDR3 region has the DNA TGTGCCAGCAGTAGGCGGGATGGAAATGAGCAGTTCTTC.

This clonotype has a count of ten or more. The CDR3 spells CSARAEKETQYF. In DNA, the CDR3 is TGCAGTGCTAGGGCGGAGAAGGAGACCCAGTACTTC. This chain connects TRBV20-1 to TRBJ2-5; unclear D gene. Trimming cost V 3 bases and J 5 bases, with 10 bases left between them. Per the germline V gene, CDR1 is DFQATT and CDR2 is SNEGSKA (reference sequence). This CDR3 comprises 12 residues.

The rearrangement uses TRBV13 and TRBJ2-5, with TRBD2 identical over 11 bases. Trimming cost V 5 bases and J 4 bases; bases outside gene matches: 18. The CDR3 is 19 amino acids. CDR1 and CDR2 from the germline V gene are PRHDT and FYEKMQ (reference sequence). CDR3 sequence: CASSTRAPRVAGGPETQYF. The CDR3 DNA sequence: TGTGCCAGCAGCACCCGAGCCCCCCGGGTAGCGGGAGGGCCAGAGACCCAGTACTTC.

The rearrangement uses TRBV4-1 and TRBJ1-2, with D unresolved. Deletions cut 4 bases from V and 4 bases from J, with 19 bases between. The germline gives CDR1 MGHRA, CDR2 YSYEKL. There are 16 residues in the CDR3. The CDR3 sequence: CASSRGLLPLAYGYTF. In DNA form, the CDR3 reads TGCGCCAGCAGCCGGGGTCTGCTACCCCTTGCCTATGGCTACACCTTC.

This clonotype has a count of ten or more. The chain carries TRBV3-1 and TRBJ2-2, with D unclear. V was shortened by 0 bases and J by 4 bases, with 6 bases between the two germline ends. The CDR3 covers 14 residues. CDR1 is LGHDT, CDR2 YNNKEL, per germline (reference sequence). The CDR3 here is CASSQDRLTGELFF. CDR3 coding DNA: TGTGCCAGCAGCCAAGATAGGCTCACCGGGGAGCTGTTTTTT. The full variable domain, its missing parts supplied by reference TRBV3-1 and TRBJ2-2, is DTAVSQTPKYLVTQMGNDKSIKCEQNLGHDTMYWYKQDSKKFLKIMFSYNNKELIINETVPNRFSPKSPDKAHLNLHINSLELGDSAVYFCASSQDRLTGELFFGEGSRLTVL.

In regard to this clonotype: This sequence may be a read error, since a much larger clone differs from it by one base. The V call is TRBV12-3 or TRBV12-4, the J call TRBJ1-2; no clear D. The CDR3 sequence is 13 residues long. CDR3 in DNA: TGTGCCAGCAGTTTAGGGTATAACTGTGGCTACACCTTC. This gives the protein CASSLGYNCGYTF.

The chain carries TRBV5-1 and TRBJ2-5, with 11 bases identical to TRBD1. The CDR3 runs 18 residues. Unmatched junction bases numbered 11, after V lost 0 bases and J lost 4 bases. CDR1 and CDR2 from the germline V gene are SGHRS and YFSETQ. In DNA, the CDR3 is TGCGCCAGCAGCTTGGGGCGGACAGGGGGCATTCAGGGAGAGACCCAGTACTTC. Amino acid sequence: CASSLGRTGGIQGETQYF.

The table lists this clonotype with many counts. Compared with germline, one end of the junction differs, possibly owing to a read error. The V gene is TRBV7-2, the J gene TRBJ2-3; the D is unclear. The V gene's germline CDR1 is SGHTA and CDR2 FQGNSA. The CDR3 is 12 residues long. The CDR3 reads CASSLLTDTQYF. The CDR3 region has the DNA TGCGCCAGCAGCTTACTCACAGATACGCAGTATTTT.

This clonotype was recorded at least ten times. A read error is the likely source, as a far larger clone sits one nucleotide away. The V call is TRBV20-1, the J call TRBJ2-7; D may be TRBD2 (5 bases). Germline CDR1 DFQATT, CDR2 SNEGSKA (reference sequence). The CDR3 contains 14 residues. The V and J ends lost 5 bases and 7 bases respectively, with 21 bases between them. CDR3 region: CSAEGSDDYNEQYF. CDR3 nucleotide sequence: TGCAGTGCTGAAGGTAGCGACGACTACAATGAGCAGTACTTC.

This clonotype was counted a few times. The chain is built from TRBV24-1 and TRBJ1-2; 9 bases are shared with TRBD1. CDR3 length: 16 amino acids. In germline, CDR1 is KGHDR, CDR2 SFDVKD. V gave up 4 bases and J gave up 5 bases; unmatched junction bases: 10. CDR3 amino acids: CATSDSKDRGWYGYTF. DNA for the CDR3: TGTGCCACCAGTGACTCAAAGGACAGGGGATGGTATGGCTACACCTTC.

This clonotype was found many times. This rearrangement joins TRBV5-5 to TRBJ2-1; 9 nucleotides agree with TRBD2. Germline trimming cut 4 bases from V and 3 bases from J; bases unmatched to any gene: 11. The CDR3 is made up of 17 amino acids. Germline CDR1 is SGHKS and CDR2 is YYEKEE (reference sequence). The DNA of the CDR3 is TGTGCCAGCAGCCTGGACCCGACTAGCGGATTCTACAATGAGCAGTTCTTC. Its protein is CASSLDPTSGFYNEQFF.

This clonotype has only a few counts. The chain combines TRBV7-3 with TRBJ2-3; 11 nucleotides line up with TRBD2. The CDR3 covers 17 residues. Germline V gene data show CDR1 as SGHTA and CDR2 as FQGTGA. V trimming: 2 bases; J trimming: 4 bases; junction bases outside the gene matches: 8. CDR3 in DNA: TGTGCCAGCAGCTTATCCGGGACTAGCGGAAGCGCAGATACGCAGTATTTT. Protein: CASSLSGTSGSADTQYF.

A few counts support this clonotype. The chain carries TRBV6-7 and TRBJ1-3; D might be TRBD1 (6 bases). TRBV6-7 is an ORF, and what it does is uncertain. Trimming removed 2 bases from V and 0 bases from J, with 11 bases in between. CDR3 size: 16 residues. CDR3 DNA: TGTGCCAGCAGTTACGCGACAGGCGGCTCTGGAAACACCATATATTTT. It yields the protein CASSYATGGSGNTIYF.

Ten or more counts support this clonotype. The J gene is TRBJ2-5, the V gene TRBV20-1, with D possibly matching TRBD1 (5 bases). V lost 6 bases to trimming and J lost 2 bases, with 16 bases between them. The length of the CDR3 is 14 residues. Germline V gives CDR1 DFQATT, CDR2 SNEGSKA (reference sequence). The CDR3 protein is CSALDILLQETQYF. The CDR3 DNA reads TGCAGTGCCCTGGACATCCTTTTGCAAGAGACCCAGTACTTC.